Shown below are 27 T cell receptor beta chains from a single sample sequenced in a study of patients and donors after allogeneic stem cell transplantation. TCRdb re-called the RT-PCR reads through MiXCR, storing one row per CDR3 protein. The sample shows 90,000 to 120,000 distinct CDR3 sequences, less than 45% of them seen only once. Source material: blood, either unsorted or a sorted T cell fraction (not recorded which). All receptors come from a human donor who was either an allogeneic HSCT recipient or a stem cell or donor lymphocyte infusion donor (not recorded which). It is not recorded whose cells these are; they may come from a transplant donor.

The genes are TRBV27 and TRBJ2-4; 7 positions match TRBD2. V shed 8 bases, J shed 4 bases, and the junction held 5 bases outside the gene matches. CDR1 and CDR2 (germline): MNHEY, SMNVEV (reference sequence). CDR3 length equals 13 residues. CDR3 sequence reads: CASLSGQKNIQYF. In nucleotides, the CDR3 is TGTGCCAGCCTTAGCGGGCAGAAAAACATTCAGTACTTC.

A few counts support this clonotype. The CDR3 nucleotides are TGCAGTGCTAGAGTCGGAAATTATAACTATGGCTACACCTTC. It encodes CSARVGNYNYGYTF. The chain uses TRBV20-1 and TRBJ1-2; D is undetermined. V dropped 1 base and J dropped 1 base, with 10 bases sitting between them. The CDR3 consists of 14 residues. In germline, CDR1 is DFQATT, CDR2 SNEGSKA (reference sequence).

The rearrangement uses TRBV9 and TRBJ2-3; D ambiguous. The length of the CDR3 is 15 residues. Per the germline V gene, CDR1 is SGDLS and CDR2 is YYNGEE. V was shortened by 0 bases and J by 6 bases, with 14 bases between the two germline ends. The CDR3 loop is CASSVEGYGRDTQYF. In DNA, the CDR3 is TGTGCCAGCAGCGTAGAAGGGTATGGCCGTGATACGCAGTATTTT. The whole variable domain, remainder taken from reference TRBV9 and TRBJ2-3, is DSGVTQTPKHLITATGQRVTLRCSPRSGDLSVYWYQQSLDQGLQFLIQYYNGEERAKGNILERFSAQQFPDLHSELNLSSLELGDSALYFCASSVEGYGRDTQYFGPGTRLTVL.

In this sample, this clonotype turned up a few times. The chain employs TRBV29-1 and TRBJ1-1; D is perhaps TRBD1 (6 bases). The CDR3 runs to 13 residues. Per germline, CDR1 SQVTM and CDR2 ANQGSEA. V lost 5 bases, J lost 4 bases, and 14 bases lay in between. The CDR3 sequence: CSVLGHRSTEAFF. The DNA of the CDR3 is TGCAGCGTTTTGGGACACAGGAGCACTGAAGCTTTCTTT.

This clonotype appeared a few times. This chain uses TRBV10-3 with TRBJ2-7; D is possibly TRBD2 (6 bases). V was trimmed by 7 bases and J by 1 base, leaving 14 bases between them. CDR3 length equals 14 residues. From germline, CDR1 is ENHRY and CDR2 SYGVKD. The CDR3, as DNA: TGTGCCATCAAACCCGTGGGGGGATCCTACGAGCAGTACTTC. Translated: CAIKPVGGSYEQYF.

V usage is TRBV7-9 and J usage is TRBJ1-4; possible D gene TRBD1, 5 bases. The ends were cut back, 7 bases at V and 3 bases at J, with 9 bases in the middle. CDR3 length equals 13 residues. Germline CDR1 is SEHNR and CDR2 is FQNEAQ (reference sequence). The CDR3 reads CASKKGSNEKLFF. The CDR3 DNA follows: TGTGCCAGCAAGAAGGGGTCTAATGAAAAACTGTTTTTT.

The CDR3 nucleotides read TGTGCCAGCAGGCCGCAGAACACCGGGGAGCTGTTTTTT. Its protein product is CASRPQNTGELFF. The chain couples TRBV7-6 to TRBJ2-2; no reliable D call. CDR1 is SGHVS, CDR2 FNYEAQ, per germline. This CDR3 region has 13 residues. The V gene lost 6 bases and the J gene lost 1 base, with 6 bases spanning the gap.

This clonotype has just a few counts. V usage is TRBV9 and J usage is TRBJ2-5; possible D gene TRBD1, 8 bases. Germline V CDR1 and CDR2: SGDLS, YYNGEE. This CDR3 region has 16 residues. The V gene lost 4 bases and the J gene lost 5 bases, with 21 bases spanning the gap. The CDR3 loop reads CASSFFLGQGGETQYF. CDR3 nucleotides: TGTGCCAGCAGCTTCTTCCTTGGACAGGGAGGGGAGACCCAGTACTTC.

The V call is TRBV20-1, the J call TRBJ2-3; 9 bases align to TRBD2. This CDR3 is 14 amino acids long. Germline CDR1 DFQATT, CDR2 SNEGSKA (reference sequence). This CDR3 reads CSAIRREGADTQYF. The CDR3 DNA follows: TGCAGCGCAATCAGGCGGGAGGGCGCAGATACGCAGTATTTT.

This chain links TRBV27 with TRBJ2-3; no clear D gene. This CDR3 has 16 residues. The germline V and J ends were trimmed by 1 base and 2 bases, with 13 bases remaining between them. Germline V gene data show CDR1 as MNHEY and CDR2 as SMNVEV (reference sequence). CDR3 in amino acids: CASSLLGGTLTDTQYF. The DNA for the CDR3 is TGTGCCAGCAGTTTATTGGGCGGTACTCTCACAGATACGCAGTATTTT.

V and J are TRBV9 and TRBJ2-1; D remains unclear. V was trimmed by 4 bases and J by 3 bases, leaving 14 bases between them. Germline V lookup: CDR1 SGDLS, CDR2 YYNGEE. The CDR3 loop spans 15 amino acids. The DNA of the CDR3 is TGTGCCAGCAGCCCTCTCGTAGGGAACTACAATGAGCAGTTCTTC. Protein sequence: CASSPLVGNYNEQFF. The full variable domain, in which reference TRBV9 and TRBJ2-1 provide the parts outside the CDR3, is DSGVTQTPKHLITATGQRVTLRCSPRSGDLSVYWYQQSLDQGLQFLIQYYNGEERAKGNILERFSAQQFPDLHSELNLSSLELGDSALYFCASSPLVGNYNEQFFGPGTRLTVL.

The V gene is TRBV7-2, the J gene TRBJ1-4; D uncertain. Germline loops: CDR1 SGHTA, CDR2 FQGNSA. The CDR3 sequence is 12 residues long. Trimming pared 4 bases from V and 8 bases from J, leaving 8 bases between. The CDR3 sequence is CASSSAGEKLFF. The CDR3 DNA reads TGTGCCAGCAGCTCAGCGGGAGAAAAACTGTTTTTT.

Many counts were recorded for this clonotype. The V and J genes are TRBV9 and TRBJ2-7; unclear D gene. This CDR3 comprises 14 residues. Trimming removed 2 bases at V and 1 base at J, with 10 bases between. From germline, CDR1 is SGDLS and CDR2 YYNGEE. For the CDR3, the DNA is TGTGCCAGCAGCGTTTCTGGGTATTCCTACGAGCAGTACTTC. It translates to CASSVSGYSYEQYF.

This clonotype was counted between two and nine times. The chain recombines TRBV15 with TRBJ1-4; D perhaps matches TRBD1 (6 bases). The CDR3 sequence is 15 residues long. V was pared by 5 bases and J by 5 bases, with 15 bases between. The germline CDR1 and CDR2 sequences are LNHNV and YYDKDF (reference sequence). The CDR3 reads CATSGPGTKNEKLFF. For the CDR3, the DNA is TGTGCCACCAGCGGCCCCGGGACAAAGAATGAAAAACTGTTTTTT. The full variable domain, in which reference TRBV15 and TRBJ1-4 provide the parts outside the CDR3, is DAMVIQNPRYQVTQFGKPVTLSCSQTLNHNVMYWYQQKSSQAPKLLFHYYDKDFNNEADTPDNFQSRRPNTSFCFLDIRSPGLGDTAMYLCATSGPGTKNEKLFFGSGTQLSVL.

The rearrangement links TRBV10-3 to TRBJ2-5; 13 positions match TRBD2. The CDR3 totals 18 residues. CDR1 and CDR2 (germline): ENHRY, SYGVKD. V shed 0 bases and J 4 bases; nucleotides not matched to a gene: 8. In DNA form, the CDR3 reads TGTGCCATCAGTGAGTCGGGACTAGCGGGAAAGCTCTCAGAGACCCAGTACTTC. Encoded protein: CAISESGLAGKLSETQYF.

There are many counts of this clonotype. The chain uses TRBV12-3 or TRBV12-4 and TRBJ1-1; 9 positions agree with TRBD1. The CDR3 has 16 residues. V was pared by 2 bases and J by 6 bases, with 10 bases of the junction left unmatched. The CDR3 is CASSLTPGTGHSEAFF. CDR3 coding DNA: TGTGCCAGCAGTTTAACCCCAGGGACAGGGCACTCTGAAGCTTTCTTT.

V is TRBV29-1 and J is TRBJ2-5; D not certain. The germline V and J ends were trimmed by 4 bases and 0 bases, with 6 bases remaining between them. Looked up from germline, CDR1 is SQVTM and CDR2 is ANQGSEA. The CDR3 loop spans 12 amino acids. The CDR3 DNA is TGCAGCGTTGTTAGGAACCAAGAGACCCAGTACTTC. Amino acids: CSVVRNQETQYF.

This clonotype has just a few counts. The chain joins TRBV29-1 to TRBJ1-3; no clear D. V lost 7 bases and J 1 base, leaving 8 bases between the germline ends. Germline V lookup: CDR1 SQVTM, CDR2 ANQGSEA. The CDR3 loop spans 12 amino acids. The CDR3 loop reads CSGRTSGNTIYF. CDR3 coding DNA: TGCAGCGGGAGGACGTCTGGAAACACCATATATTTT.

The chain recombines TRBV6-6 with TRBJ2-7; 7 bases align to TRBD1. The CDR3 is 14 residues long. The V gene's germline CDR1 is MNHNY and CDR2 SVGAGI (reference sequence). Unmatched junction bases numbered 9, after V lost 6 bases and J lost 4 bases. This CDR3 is CASSPRTGGYEQYF. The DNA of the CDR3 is TGTGCCAGCAGCCCCAGGACAGGAGGTTACGAGCAGTACTTC.

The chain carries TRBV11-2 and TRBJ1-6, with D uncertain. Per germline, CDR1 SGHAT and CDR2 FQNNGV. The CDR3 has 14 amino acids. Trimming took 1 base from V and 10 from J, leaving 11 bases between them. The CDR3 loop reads CASSLGGVRSPLHF. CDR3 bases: TGTGCCAGCAGCTTAGGTGGGGTGAGGTCACCCCTCCACTTT.

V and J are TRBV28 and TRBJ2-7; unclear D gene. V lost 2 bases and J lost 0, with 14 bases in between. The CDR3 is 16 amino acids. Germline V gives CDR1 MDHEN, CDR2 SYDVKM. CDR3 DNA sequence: TGTGCCAGCAGTTTACATCTTCGATTTCCCTCCTACGAGCAGTACTTC. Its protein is CASSLHLRFPSYEQYF.

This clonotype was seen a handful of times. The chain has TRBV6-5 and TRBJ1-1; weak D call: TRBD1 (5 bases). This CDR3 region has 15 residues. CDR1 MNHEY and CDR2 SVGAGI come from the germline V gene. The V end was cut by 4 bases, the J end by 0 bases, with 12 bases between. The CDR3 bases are TGTGCCAGCAGTTTCCGGGGCGGAATGAACACTGAAGCTTTCTTT. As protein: CASSFRGGMNTEAFF.

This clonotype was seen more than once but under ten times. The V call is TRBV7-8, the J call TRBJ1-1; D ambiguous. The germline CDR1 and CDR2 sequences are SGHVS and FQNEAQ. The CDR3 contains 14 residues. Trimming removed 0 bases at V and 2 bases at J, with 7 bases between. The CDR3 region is CASSLARPNTEAFF. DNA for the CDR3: TGTGCCAGCAGCTTAGCGAGACCAAACACTGAAGCTTTCTTT. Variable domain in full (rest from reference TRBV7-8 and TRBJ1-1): GAGVSQSPRYKVAKRGQDVALRCDPISGHVSLFWYQQALGQGPEFLTYFQNEAQLDKSGLPSDRFFAERPEGSVSTLKIQRTQQEDSAVYLCASSLARPNTEAFFGQGTRLTVV.

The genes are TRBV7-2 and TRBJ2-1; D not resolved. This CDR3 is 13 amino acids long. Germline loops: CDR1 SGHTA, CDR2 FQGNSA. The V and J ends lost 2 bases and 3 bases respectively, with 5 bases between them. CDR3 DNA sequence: TGTGCCAGCAGCTTAACCATCTACAATGAGCAGTTCTTC. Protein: CASSLTIYNEQFF.

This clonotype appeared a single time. DNA of the CDR3: TGCAGTGCCCGCCCGGGGGACTACAATGAGCAGTTCTTC. Its protein is CSARPGDYNEQFF. The rearrangement links TRBV20-1 to TRBJ2-1; weak D call: TRBD2 (6 bases). Trimming removed 6 bases from V and 3 bases from J, with 12 bases in between. Germline values: CDR1 DFQATT, CDR2 SNEGSKA (reference sequence). The CDR3 consists of 13 residues.

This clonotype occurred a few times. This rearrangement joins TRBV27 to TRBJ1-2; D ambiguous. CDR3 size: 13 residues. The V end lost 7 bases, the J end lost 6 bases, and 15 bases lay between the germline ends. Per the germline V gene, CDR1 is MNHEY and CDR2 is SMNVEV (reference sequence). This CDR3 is CASKAWWVDGYTF. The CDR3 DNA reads TGTGCCAGCAAGGCCTGGTGGGTGGATGGCTACACCTTC.

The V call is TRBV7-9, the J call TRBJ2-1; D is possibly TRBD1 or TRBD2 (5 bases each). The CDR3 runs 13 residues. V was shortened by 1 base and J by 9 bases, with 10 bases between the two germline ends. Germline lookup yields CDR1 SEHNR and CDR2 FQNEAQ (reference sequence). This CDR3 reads CASSLVGGSEQFF. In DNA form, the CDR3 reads TGTGCCAGCAGCTTAGTTGGGGGAAGTGAGCAGTTCTTC.